Below are 22 T cell receptor beta chains sequenced from a single sample in a study of blood T cell repertoires in COVID-19. Produced via immunoSEQ multiplex PCR; TCRdb's table is partial and in-frame only. This sample has approximately 290,000 clones, with approximately 85% found just once. Input material: peripheral blood. The source of these receptors is a human donor with COVID-19, enrolled during active disease. The donor label of this sample is uncertain.

The chain has TRBV6-5 and TRBJ2-3; 11 nucleotides match TRBD2. Trimming at V came to 10 bases and at J to 4 bases, leaving 4 bases not matched to a gene. The CDR3 length is 13 residues. Germline V gives CDR1 MNHEY, CDR2 SVGAGI. The chain's CDR3 is CATLAGAADTQYF. The DNA of the CDR3 is TGTGCCACACTAGCGGGAGCCGCAGATACGCAGTATTTT.

This clone was counted only a few times. The chain has TRBV4-1 and TRBJ1-1; TRBD1 is a possible D gene (6 bases). The CDR3 has 19 amino acids. V was clipped by 0 bases and J by 4 bases, with 24 bases between them. Per germline, CDR1 MGHRA and CDR2 YSYEKL. CDR3 region: CASSQEPPTEGKTGTEAFF. The CDR3 DNA sequence: TGCGCCAGCAGCCAAGAACCACCCACTGAGGGTAAGACAGGCACTGAAGCTTTCTTT.

The chain couples TRBV7-3 to TRBJ1-1, with no clear D. V gave up 5 bases and J gave up 3 bases, with 13 bases separating them. The CDR3 totals 14 residues. Germline assignment: CDR1 SGHTA and CDR2 FQGTGA. As DNA, the CDR3 is TGTGCCAGCAGCCCGGACGGAGGAGACACTGAAGCTTTCTTT. Translating gives CASSPDGGDTEAFF.

The chain is built from TRBV27 and TRBJ1-4, with 7 bases matching TRBD1. CDR1 is MNHEY, CDR2 SMNVEV, per germline (reference sequence). This CDR3 has 14 amino acids. The J segment lost 4 bases and the V segment lost 6 bases, leaving 5 bases of the junction unmatched. The DNA of the CDR3 is TGTGCCAGCAGCCAAGGGGGCAGTAATGAAAAACTGTTTTTT. Protein: CASSQGGSNEKLFF.

V usage is TRBV18 and J usage is TRBJ2-3, with D uncertain. CDR1 KGHSH and CDR2 LQKENI come from the germline V gene. The length of the CDR3 is 15 residues. Between the trimmed V and J ends, which lost 0 bases and 2 bases, there was a span of 9 bases. The CDR3 DNA reads TGTGCCAGCTCACCACCGGTTCAGGACACAGATACGCAGTATTTT. Translation: CASSPPVQDTDTQYF. Combining the CDR3 with reference TRBV18 and TRBJ2-3 gives the whole variable domain NAGVMQNPRHLVRRRGQEARLRCSPMKGHSHVYWYRQLPEEGLKFMVYLQKENIIDESGMPKERFSAEFPKEGPSILRIQQVVRGDSAAYFCASSPPVQDTDTQYFGPGTRLTVL.

This clone was detected once. CDR3 nucleotides: TGTGCCAGCAGGGGGACAGGGGGAGCTTTCTTT. Translated: CASRGTGGAFF. J is TRBJ1-1 and V is TRBV28, with 11 bases identical to TRBD1. Trimming at V came to 6 bases and at J to 10 bases, leaving 1 base not matched to a gene. Germline CDR1 is MDHEN and CDR2 is SYDVKM. This CDR3 is 11 amino acids long.

This chain links TRBV11-2 with TRBJ1-2; D remains unclear. The CDR3 totals 12 residues. Trimming took 4 bases from V and 3 from J, leaving 6 bases between them. Germline V lookup: CDR1 SGHAT, CDR2 FQNNGV. This CDR3 reads CASSSRDYGYTF. CDR3 DNA: TGTGCCAGCAGCTCGAGGGACTATGGCTACACCTTC. The variable domain in full, with the rest retrieved from reference TRBV11-2 and TRBJ1-2, is EAGVAQSPRYKIIEKRQSVAFWCNPISGHATLYWYQQILGQGPKLLIQFQNNGVVDDSQLPKDRFSAERLKGVDSTLKIQPAKLEDSAVYLCASSSRDYGYTFGSGTRLTVV.

The CDR3 bases are TGCGCCAGCAGCCAGGCCGGGACAGGGGGCTTTAATGAAAAACTGTTTTTT. This translates into CASSQAGTGGFNEKLFF. J is TRBJ1-4 and V is TRBV4-1, with 12 nucleotides matching TRBD1. Germline V gives CDR1 MGHRA, CDR2 YSYEKL. V lost 3 bases and J lost 4; bases outside the gene matches: 6. The CDR3 has 17 amino acids.

This clone was observed once. The chain has TRBV3-1 (or the pseudogene TRBV3-2) and TRBJ1-1, with D possibly being TRBD1 (5 bases). The ends were cut back, 5 bases at V and 2 bases at J, with 12 bases in the middle. Per the germline V gene, CDR1 is LGHDT and CDR2 is YNNKEL (reference sequence). The CDR3 totals 14 residues. The CDR3 region has the DNA TGTGCCAGCAGCGCGGGGCTGGAAAACACTGAAGCTTTCTTT. This gives the protein CASSAGLENTEAFF.

This rearrangement joins TRBV28 to TRBJ1-6; 10 nucleotides align to TRBD1. V gave up 7 bases and J gave up 6 bases; unmatched junction bases: 12. CDR3 length: 17 amino acids. CDR1 MDHEN and CDR2 SYDVKM come from the germline V gene. The CDR3 DNA reads as TGTGCCAGCACCGATAGGGGACAGGGGATCGGTAATTCACCCCTCCACTTT. Encoded protein: CASTDRGQGIGNSPLHF.

This chain links TRBV19 with TRBJ1-4, with D possibly matching TRBD1 (6 bases). The V end lost 7 bases, the J end lost 0 bases, and 12 bases lay between the germline ends. The germline CDR1 and CDR2 sequences are LNHDA and SQIVND (reference sequence). The CDR3 covers 15 residues. The CDR3 loop reads CASNPGDATNEKLFF. DNA of the CDR3: TGTGCCAGTAATCCAGGGGACGCAACTAATGAAAAACTGTTTTTT.

The V gene is TRBV12-5, the J gene TRBJ1-6; the D is unclear. The V and J ends lost 3 bases and 7 bases respectively, with 10 bases between them. Germline loops: CDR1 LGHNT, CDR2 FRNRAP. This CDR3 region has 14 residues. DNA for the CDR3: TGTGCTAGTGGTTTTTTACTGAACAATTCACCCCTCCACTTT. Translating gives CASGFLLNNSPLHF.

The rearrangement joins TRBV6-5 to TRBJ2-3; possible D gene TRBD2, 6 bases. CDR1 and CDR2 (germline): MNHEY, SVGAGI. There are 14 residues in the CDR3. Trimming removed 5 bases at V and 4 bases at J, with 13 bases between. The CDR3, as DNA: TGTGCCAGCAGTCCGCGGGGAGCGGCAGATACGCAGTATTTT. It translates to CASSPRGAADTQYF.

The genes are TRBV28 and TRBJ1-3; D is perhaps TRBD1 (5 bases). CDR1 and CDR2 from the germline V gene are MDHEN and SYDVKM. This CDR3 comprises 15 residues. Trimming took 8 bases from V and 4 from J, leaving 18 bases between them. This CDR3 reads CASGDGRGVGNTIYF. The CDR3 DNA follows: TGTGCCAGCGGAGACGGGAGGGGTGTAGGAAACACCATATATTTT.

J is TRBJ1-2 and V is TRBV30; tentatively, D is TRBD1 (5 bases). The CDR3 runs 14 residues. Trimming took off 4 bases at V and 3 bases at J, with 15 bases between the two ends. From germline, CDR1 is GTSNPN and CDR2 SVGIG (reference sequence). The CDR3 is CAWTIIGAHYGYTF. The CDR3 nucleotides are TGTGCCTGGACTATTATAGGGGCTCACTATGGCTACACCTTC.

This clone has more than one count but fewer than ten. The chain uses TRBV5-1 and TRBJ1-3, with TRBD1 matching 7 bases. The CDR3 consists of 16 residues. Germline-derived CDR1 and CDR2 are SGHRS and YFSETQ. Trimming at V came to 2 bases and at J to 7 bases, leaving 12 bases not matched to a gene. This CDR3 reads CASSFGTAQIGNTIYF. The DNA of the CDR3 is TGCGCCAGCAGCTTTGGGACAGCCCAAATCGGGAACACCATATATTTT.

CDR3 in amino acids: CASSLDRGTYEQYF. In nucleotides, the CDR3 is TGTGCCAGCAGCTTGGATAGGGGGACCTACGAGCAGTACTTC. The chain joins TRBV5-4 to TRBJ2-7; D perhaps matches TRBD1 (6 bases). The CDR3 is 14 residues long. Trimming stripped 0 bases from V and 2 bases from J, with 9 bases between. CDR1 is SGHNT and CDR2 is YYREEE in the germline V gene (reference sequence). Using reference TRBV5-4 and TRBJ2-7 for the parts outside the CDR3, the full variable domain is ETGVTQSPTHLIKTRGQQVTLRCSSQSGHNTVSWYQQALGQGPQFIFQYYREEENGRGNFPPRFSGLQFPNYSSELNVNALELDDSALYLCASSLDRGTYEQYFGPGTRLTVT.

This clone was found a few times. This chain joins TRBV28 and TRBJ1-1; 7 bases agree with TRBD1. The CDR3 extends over 16 amino acids. Germline lookup yields CDR1 MDHEN and CDR2 SYDVKM. Germline trimming cut 4 bases from V and 0 bases from J; bases unmatched to any gene: 8. The CDR3 DNA reads TGTGCCAGCAGTTCAGGGGGAAGGGGGCTGAACACTGAAGCTTTCTTT. Translating it yields CASSSGGRGLNTEAFF.

The chain joins TRBV6-5 to TRBJ1-6; TRBD1 matches at 7 bases. CDR1 and CDR2 (germline): MNHEY, SVGAGI. The CDR3 has 14 amino acids. J lost 4 bases, V lost 6 bases, and 3 bases had no gene match. The CDR3, as DNA: TGTGCCAGCAGAGGACAGGTTTATAATTCACCCCTCCACTTT. This codes for CASRGQVYNSPLHF.

The gene calls are TRBV19 and TRBJ1-1; weak D call: TRBD1 (6 bases). Germline V gives CDR1 LNHDA, CDR2 SQIVND (reference sequence). V lost 4 bases to trimming and J lost 6 bases, with 18 bases between them. The CDR3 runs to 15 residues. The CDR3 here is CASSKSGGLRAEAFF. In DNA, the CDR3 is TGTGCCAGTAGTAAGTCGGGGGGGCTAAGGGCTGAAGCTTTCTTT.

This CDR3 is CASSKATTGGSGEQYF. CDR3 in DNA: TGTGCCAGCAGTAAGGCCACGACAGGGGGAAGTGGCGAGCAGTACTTC. This chain uses TRBV5-6 with TRBJ2-7, with 9 bases identical to TRBD1. The ends lost 5 bases at V and 6 bases at J; junction bases unmatched: 15. Germline lookup yields CDR1 SGHDT and CDR2 YYEEEE. The CDR3 sequence is 16 residues long.

J is TRBJ2-1 and V is TRBV7-9; 11 bases map to TRBD1. Germline V gene lookup returns CDR1 SEHNR and CDR2 FQNEAQ (reference sequence). This CDR3 has 16 amino acids. Germline trimming cut 5 bases from V and 4 bases from J; bases unmatched to any gene: 7. The CDR3 nucleotides are TGTGCCAGCAGCATTCCCGGGACAGGGGGATACAATGAGCAGTTCTTC. This encodes CASSIPGTGGYNEQFF.